The T cell receptor (beta chain) under discussion was sequenced for a study of chemoradiotherapy in HPV16-positive cancers. Overall study: Functional T-cell assays on two HPV16-positive patients' cells defined candidate HPV-specific clones and common TCR motifs. General observations from the study: The functional HPV-specific definition rests on just a couple of HPV16-positive patients. HPV-responsive T-cell expansion during chemoradiotherapy was linked to improved recurrence-free survival in HPV16-positive patients. Candidate HPV-specific clones and E7-related TCR motifs grew in tumor during treatment.

Clones were read by immunoSEQ multiplex PCR, and TCRdb kept only the in-frame ones, dropping some. The sample yields around 6,200 clones, over 70% seen once. Points on this clone: The antigen remains undetermined.

The specimen comprised tumor tissue, sampled from a patient who underwent chemoradiotherapy. The source of this sequence is a human donor with HPV-associated anogenital cancer.

This chain's CDR3 is CASSMLGGRDQPQHF. The CDR3 DNA is TGTGCCAGCAGCATGCTGGGGGGTAGGGATCAGCCCCAGCATTTT. This rearrangement joins TRBV9 to TRBJ1-5; possible D gene TRBD1, 5 bases. The germline V gene has CDR1 SGDLS and CDR2 YYNGEE. Trimming pared 4 bases from V and 5 bases from J, leaving 16 bases between. This CDR3 spans 15 amino acids.